A single sample gave rise to the 24 T cell receptor beta chains below, sequenced in a study of CD8+CD57+ T cells in acquired aplastic anemia (dated by TCRdb to the late 2010s). This sample was sequenced with an Illumina HiSeq 2000. Genomic DNA served as template for TCR beta VDJ combination and CDR3 sequence profiling. Using fastp at Q25 and MiXCR, TCRdb reprocessed the public reads and kept productive beta chains. Rows are combined by CDR3 protein, so each entry shows the most common genes and DNA. The sample table shows 200,000 to 250,000 distinct CDR3 sequences, and roughly 55% are seen once. Approximately 30% of the sample is in the top ten clones. The specimen was sorted CD4+, CD8+, or CD8+CD57+ T cells (not recorded which) from PBMCs. These receptors came from a human donor in good health.

This clonotype was recorded a few times. The chain uses TRBV20-1 and TRBJ2-2; perhaps TRBD2 as D (6 bases). Germline-derived CDR1 and CDR2 are DFQATT and SNEGSKA (reference sequence). CDR3 length: 13 amino acids. V shed 6 bases and J shed 4 bases, with 12 bases lying between them. CDR3 DNA sequence: TGCAGTGCGCGGGACCTGGGCACCGGGGAGCTGTTTTTT. Its protein is CSARDLGTGELFF.

The V call is TRBV29-1, the J call TRBJ2-3; TRBD1 aligns across 8 bases. The CDR3 sequence is 16 residues long. Germline V gene lookup returns CDR1 SQVTM and CDR2 ANQGSEA. CDR3 region: CSAPTGAIGTTDTQYF. DNA of the CDR3: TGCAGTGCCCCGACAGGGGCGATCGGGACCACAGATACGCAGTATTTT.

The chain couples TRBV19 to TRBJ1-1; 7 nucleotides line up with TRBD1. J lost 0 bases, V lost 3 bases, and 1 base had no gene match. Germline CDR1 LNHDA, CDR2 SQIVND (reference sequence). CDR3 length: 14 amino acids. This CDR3 is CASSMGTVNTEAFF. The CDR3 DNA follows: TGTGCCAGTAGTATGGGGACAGTGAACACTGAAGCTTTCTTT.

The sample holds many counts of this clonotype. The chain combines TRBV12-3 or TRBV12-4 with TRBJ2-7; 12 nucleotides agree with TRBD2. Trimming removed 6 bases from V and 3 bases from J; junction bases left unmatched: 15. The CDR3 extends over 18 amino acids. The DNA of the CDR3 is TGTGCCAGCAGCTCCCCGGGACTAGCGGGCGTCCGGGTCTACGAGCAGTACTTC. Translation gives CASSSPGLAGVRVYEQYF.

The V gene is TRBV19, the J gene TRBJ1-1; 7 bases align to TRBD1. CDR3 length: 17 residues. J was trimmed by 0 bases and V by 5 bases; bases with no gene match: 12. CDR1 is LNHDA and CDR2 is SQIVND in the germline V gene (reference sequence). CDR3 protein: CASSSRTGPPMNTEAFF. The CDR3 coding sequence is TGTGCCAGTAGTTCTCGGACAGGCCCTCCAATGAACACTGAAGCTTTCTTT. Combining the CDR3 with reference TRBV19 and TRBJ1-1 gives the whole variable domain DGGITQSPKYLFRKEGQNVTLSCEQNLNHDAMYWYRQDPGQGLRLIYYSQIVNDFQKGDIAEGYSVSREKKESFPLTVTSAQKNPTAFYLCASSSRTGPPMNTEAFFGQGTRLTVV.

This clonotype was detected a few times. The V gene is TRBV20-1, the J gene TRBJ1-2; 7 bases map to TRBD1. The length of the CDR3 is 13 residues. J was trimmed by 0 bases and V by 4 bases; bases with no gene match: 2. Germline CDR1 reads DFQATT; CDR2 reads SNEGSKA (reference sequence). The CDR3 here is CSAIDRANYGYTF. The CDR3 DNA reads as TGCAGTGCTATCGACAGGGCTAACTATGGCTACACCTTC.

This clonotype turned up a few times. The chain has TRBV29-1 and TRBJ2-7; D remains ambiguous. CDR1 is SQVTM and CDR2 is ANQGSEA in the germline V gene. The CDR3 has 11 amino acids. V lost 3 bases to trimming and J lost 3 bases, with 6 bases between them. The CDR3 region is CSVESNYEQYF. CDR3 nucleotide sequence: TGCAGCGTTGAGTCCAACTACGAGCAGTACTTC.

The J gene is TRBJ2-7, the V gene TRBV7-3; 8 bases are shared with TRBD1. CDR1 is SGHTA, CDR2 FQGTGA, per germline. V was pared by 6 bases and J by 3 bases, with 10 bases of the junction left unmatched. This CDR3 spans 15 amino acids. The CDR3 nucleotides read TGTGCCAGCAGACCCGGACAGGGTCGTGGCTACGAGCAGTACTTC. Protein product: CASRPGQGRGYEQYF.

This clonotype appeared many times. An end of the junction differs from the germline gene, which may be a read error. The CDR3 loop reads CASTPGGQISHEQYF. The CDR3 DNA follows: TGTGCCAGCACCCCGGGGGGGCAAATCTCCCACGAGCAGTACTTC. The gene calls are TRBV6-5 and TRBJ2-7; TRBD2 aligns across 8 bases. Per germline, CDR1 MNHEY and CDR2 SVGAGI. There are 15 residues in the CDR3.

This clonotype was recorded at least ten times. The chain uses TRBV20-1 and TRBJ2-1; D perhaps matches TRBD2 (5 bases). V gave up 0 bases and J gave up 10 bases, with 13 bases separating them. This CDR3 is 13 amino acids long. Germline assignment: CDR1 DFQATT and CDR2 SNEGSKA (reference sequence). The CDR3 region is CSARDRRDYEQFF. In nucleotides, the CDR3 is TGCAGTGCTAGAGATCGGAGAGACTACGAGCAGTTCTTC.

This rearrangement joins TRBV10-2 to TRBJ2-7, with D possibly TRBD1 on 6 matching bases. The CDR3 consists of 14 residues. The germline V gene encodes CDR1 WSHSY and CDR2 SAAADI. Trimming took off 4 bases at V and 0 bases at J, with 10 bases between the two ends. This CDR3 is CASSGGQYSYEQYF. The DNA for the CDR3 is TGCGCCAGCAGTGGTGGACAGTACTCCTACGAGCAGTACTTC.

V usage is TRBV7-3 and J usage is TRBJ2-3; the match to TRBD1 covers 9 bases. The CDR3 contains 16 residues. CDR1 is SGHTA and CDR2 is FQGTGA in the germline V gene. V shed 2 bases and J 2 bases; nucleotides not matched to a gene: 5. CDR3 region: CASSLVGTGHTDTQYF. The CDR3 bases are TGTGCCAGCAGCTTAGTAGGGACAGGGCACACAGATACGCAGTATTTT.

J is TRBJ1-1 and V is TRBV11-3, with TRBD1 matching over 7 bases. CDR1 and CDR2 (germline): SGHNT, YENEEA. The V segment lost 4 bases and the J segment 1 base; nucleotides outside the gene matches: 3. This CDR3 is built from 14 residues. The CDR3 coding sequence is TGTGCCAGCAGCTACGGGACAGCGAACACTGAAGCTTTCTTT. This codes for CASSYGTANTEAFF. Together with reference TRBV11-3 and TRBJ1-1, the CDR3 gives the full variable domain: EAGVVQSPRYKIIEKKQPVAFWCNPISGHNTLYWYLQNLGQGPELLIRYENEEAVDDSQLPKDRFSAERLKGVDSTLKIQPAELGDSAVYLCASSYGTANTEAFFGQGTRLTVV.

V is TRBV7-2 and J is TRBJ2-5, with D perhaps matching TRBD1 (6 bases). V gave up 3 bases and J gave up 5 bases, with 16 bases separating them. Per germline, CDR1 SGHTA and CDR2 FQGNSA. The CDR3 runs to 15 residues. The CDR3 DNA sequence: TGTGCCAGCAGCTTTGGAAACAGGGAGTCGGAGACCCAGTACTTC. Its translation is CASSFGNRESETQYF.

V and J are TRBV5-4 and TRBJ2-1, with D possibly matching TRBD2 (6 bases). Germline V gene lookup returns CDR1 SGHNT and CDR2 YYREEE (reference sequence). This CDR3 spans 13 amino acids. Trimming pared 2 bases from V and 7 bases from J, leaving 10 bases between. The CDR3 sequence: CASSFSGDNEQFF. CDR3 nucleotide sequence: TGTGCCAGCAGCTTCTCGGGGGATAATGAGCAGTTCTTC.

The chain has TRBV20-1 and TRBJ1-6; unclear D gene. The CDR3 sequence is 14 residues long. Trimming pared 3 bases from V and 5 bases from J, leaving 11 bases between. Germline loops: CDR1 DFQATT, CDR2 SNEGSKA (reference sequence). The CDR3 reads CSASELFNNSPLHF. CDR3 nucleotides: TGCAGTGCTAGCGAGCTGTTCAATAATTCACCCCTCCACTTT.

This clonotype was counted only a few times. The CDR3 region has the DNA TGTGCCACCAGCAGGGGACTAGCGGGAGCAGATGAGCAGTTCTTC. It is translated as CATSRGLAGADEQFF. V and J are TRBV15 and TRBJ2-1; 14 nucleotides align to TRBD2. V dropped 3 bases and J dropped 8; count of bases not matched to a gene: 3. There are 15 residues in the CDR3. CDR1 and CDR2 from the germline V gene are LNHNV and YYDKDF (reference sequence). Full variable domain (rest looked up from reference TRBV15 and TRBJ2-1): DAMVIQNPRYQVTQFGKPVTLSCSQTLNHNVMYWYQQKSSQAPKLLFHYYDKDFNNEADTPDNFQSRRPNTSFCFLDIRSPGLGDTAMYLCATSRGLAGADEQFFGPGTRLTVL.

This sequence joins TRBV7-9 and TRBJ2-7, with 8 bases aligning to TRBD1. V shed 5 bases and J 5 bases; nucleotides not matched to a gene: 14. Per the germline V gene, CDR1 is SEHNR and CDR2 is FQNEAQ (reference sequence). CDR3 length equals 16 residues. The CDR3 loop reads CASSRTPGGLINEQYF. The CDR3 DNA sequence: TGTGCCAGCAGCCGCACCCCAGGGGGCTTAATCAACGAGCAGTACTTC.

At least ten counts were recorded for this clonotype. The CDR3 loop reads CASRLAGSYEQYF. In nucleotides, the CDR3 is TGCGCCAGCAGACTAGCGGGGTCCTACGAGCAGTACTTC. The V call is TRBV5-1, the J call TRBJ2-7; 10 bases fit TRBD2. The CDR3 totals 13 residues. With V trimmed by 5 bases and J by 1 base, 0 bases remained unmatched. Germline V gene sequence: CDR1 SGHRS, CDR2 YFSETQ.

Concerning this clonotype itself: At one of its ends the junction is not consistent with the germline gene, which may arise from a read error. The rearrangement joins TRBV7-7 to TRBJ2-2; D is undetermined. The CDR3 totals 16 residues. CDR1 is SSHAT, CDR2 FNYEAQ, per germline (reference sequence). The CDR3 is CASSPVGSSNTGELFF. CDR3 in DNA: TGTGCTAGCAGCCCAGTAGGCAGTTCGAACACCGGGGAGCTGTTTTTT. Looking up the rest from reference TRBV7-7 and TRBJ2-2 gives the full variable domain: GAGVSQSPRYKVTKRGQDVTLRCDPISSHATLYWYQQALGQGPEFLTYFNYEAQPDKSGLPSDRFSAERPEGSISTLTIQRTEQRDSAMYRCASSPVGSSNTGELFFGEGSRLTVL.

The chain combines TRBV27 with TRBJ2-7, with 11 bases identical to TRBD2. Germline trimming cut 8 bases from V and 5 bases from J; bases unmatched to any gene: 5. Germline values: CDR1 MNHEY, CDR2 SMNVEV (reference sequence). The CDR3 runs 13 residues. The CDR3 coding sequence is TGTGCCAGCCAACTAGCGGGAGTTCACGAGCAGTACTTC. This codes for CASQLAGVHEQYF.

As for this clonotype: A junction boundary mismatches the germline segment, possibly from a read error. The chain combines TRBV7-9 with TRBJ2-5; D gene uncertain. CDR1 is SEHNR and CDR2 is FQNEAQ in the germline V gene (reference sequence). The CDR3 covers 15 residues. The CDR3 coding sequence is TGCGCCAGCAGCCAACTGGCGGAATATCAAGAGACCCAGTACTTC. This translates into CASSQLAEYQETQYF. The variable domain in full, with the rest retrieved from reference TRBV7-9 and TRBJ2-5, is DTGVSQNPRHKITKRGQNVTFRCDPISEHNRLYWYRQTLGQGPEFLTYFQNEAQLEKSRLLSDRFSAERPKGSFSTLEIQRTEQGDSAMYLCASSQLAEYQETQYFGPGTRLLVL.

The chain employs TRBV5-5 and TRBJ2-5, with D uncertain. Germline V gives CDR1 SGHKS, CDR2 YYEKEE (reference sequence). This CDR3 spans 13 amino acids. Trimming took 4 bases from V and 5 from J, leaving 12 bases between them. CDR3 amino acids: CASSPPAVETQYF. The CDR3 DNA reads as TGTGCCAGCAGCCCCCCCGCTGTGGAGACCCAGTACTTC.

CDR3 DNA sequence: TGTGCCAGCCAGGGTCAGGCACATAACAATCAGCCCCAGCATTTT. Its protein is CASQGQAHNNQPQHF. This chain connects TRBV7-2 to TRBJ1-5; D perhaps matches TRBD1 (5 bases). With 8 bases removed from V and 3 bases from J, the gap between germline ends came to 17 bases. The CDR3 has 15 residues. CDR1 and CDR2 (germline): SGHTA, FQGNSA.